The 14 T cell receptor beta chains below come from one sample, sequenced in a study of T cell responses to AZD1222 COVID-19 vaccine. Data came from immunoSEQ multiplex PCR; TCRdb stores just in-frame clones and leaves some out. The sample consists of more than 150,000 clones, over 75% of them appearing once. Source: peripheral blood, taken on day 0 of AZD1222 vaccination. Receptors were obtained from an adult in good health.

This chain joins TRBV16 and TRBJ2-2; D unresolved. The ends were cut back, 0 bases at V and 4 bases at J, with 6 bases in the middle. Germline CDR1 reads KGHSY; CDR2 reads FQNENV. The CDR3 is 14 amino acids. The CDR3 region is CASSQSGRTGELFF. In DNA form, the CDR3 reads TGTGCCAGCAGCCAATCGGGCCGCACCGGGGAGCTGTTTTTT.

The rearrangement joins TRBV19 to TRBJ2-5; possibly TRBD2 for D (6 bases). Germline V gene sequence: CDR1 LNHDA, CDR2 SQIVND (reference sequence). The CDR3 is 12 residues long. Trimming cost V 10 bases and J 4 bases, with 13 bases left between them. The CDR3: CATSPEGETQYF. The CDR3 DNA follows: TGTGCCACCAGTCCGGAGGGAGAGACCCAGTACTTC.

CDR3 in amino acids: CASSRGGVTNEKLFF. DNA of the CDR3: TGTGCCAGCAGCCGCGGGGGGGTCACTAATGAAAAACTGTTTTTT. The genes are TRBV28 and TRBJ1-4; D may be TRBD1 (5 bases). Germline-derived CDR1 and CDR2 are MDHEN and SYDVKM. The CDR3 sequence is 15 residues long. Trimming removed 6 bases from V and 2 bases from J, with 13 bases in between.

The chain joins TRBV9 to TRBJ2-1; D is unresolved. Trimming cost V 0 bases and J 9 bases, with 13 bases left between them. The CDR3 sequence is 14 residues long. Germline V gene data show CDR1 as SGDLS and CDR2 as YYNGEE. The CDR3 coding sequence is TGTGCCAGCAGCGTAGTCAGTGGGGTCGGTGAGCAGTTCTTC. As protein: CASSVVSGVGEQFF.

This clone appeared a single time. V and J are TRBV6-5 and TRBJ1-2, with D perhaps matching TRBD1 (5 bases). The V end was cut by 2 bases, the J end by 3 bases, with 16 bases between. The V gene's germline CDR1 is MNHEY and CDR2 SVGAGI. The CDR3 consists of 16 residues. CDR3 sequence reads: CASSYRPGRIHYGYTF. CDR3 sequence (DNA): TGTGCCAGCAGTTACAGACCGGGACGCATTCACTATGGCTACACCTTC.

The chain uses TRBV18 and TRBJ1-1; D unclear. Germline lookup yields CDR1 KGHSH and CDR2 LQKENI. The germline V and J ends were trimmed by 0 bases and 4 bases, with 12 bases remaining between them. This CDR3 spans 15 amino acids. In nucleotides, the CDR3 is TGTGCCAGCTCACCACCTCCGGGATTTGCCACTGAAGCTTTCTTT. Protein product: CASSPPPGFATEAFF.

The J gene is TRBJ2-3, the V gene TRBV11-2; D unresolved. CDR1 is SGHAT and CDR2 is FQNNGV in the germline V gene. V was trimmed by 3 bases and J by 3 bases, leaving 16 bases between them. This CDR3 is 16 amino acids long. The CDR3 nucleotides read TGTGCCAGCAGCTTGGATACTGGCAGTACAACAGATACGCAGTATTTT. Its translation is CASSLDTGSTTDTQYF.

This clone was observed a single time. V usage is TRBV7-9 and J usage is TRBJ1-1; 7 nucleotides line up with TRBD1. This CDR3 has 15 residues. Germline CDR1 reads SEHNR; CDR2 reads FQNEAQ (reference sequence). The J segment lost 1 base and the V segment lost 5 bases, leaving 7 bases of the junction unmatched. CDR3 sequence (DNA): TGTGCCAGCAGCACCTACAGGGGTGGGAACACTGAAGCTTTCTTT. It translates to CASSTYRGGNTEAFF.

CDR3: CASSQDWAGQQPQHF. The CDR3 DNA is TGCGCCAGCAGCCAAGATTGGGCAGGGCAACAGCCCCAGCATTTT. V usage is TRBV4-3 and J usage is TRBJ1-5; D is possibly TRBD1 (5 bases). Germline values: CDR1 LGHNA, CDR2 YSLEER. V lost 0 bases and J lost 7, with 13 bases in between. The CDR3 totals 15 residues.

The CDR3 loop is CASSYLGGPYEQFF. As DNA, the CDR3 is TGTGCCAGCAGTTACTTGGGTGGACCGTATGAGCAGTTCTTC. The chain is built from TRBV6-2 or TRBV6-3 and TRBJ2-1, with unresolved D. Germline V CDR1 and CDR2: MNHEY, SVGEGT. The CDR3 runs to 14 residues. V was pared by 1 base and J by 8 bases, with 12 bases between.

The chain combines TRBV6-5 with TRBJ2-7; 8 nucleotides agree with TRBD1. CDR3 length equals 15 residues. V was pared by 6 bases and J by 3 bases, with 10 bases of the junction left unmatched. Germline loops: CDR1 MNHEY, CDR2 SVGAGI. The CDR3 here is CASSFGQGLGYEQYF. CDR3 sequence (DNA): TGTGCCAGCAGCTTCGGACAGGGACTGGGCTACGAGCAGTACTTC.

V is TRBV6-5 and J is TRBJ1-1; 7 bases are shared with TRBD1. Germline V gives CDR1 MNHEY, CDR2 SVGAGI. The CDR3 covers 14 residues. The ends lost 8 bases at V and 4 bases at J; junction bases unmatched: 10. The CDR3 spells CASGLRGLGTEAFF. The CDR3 bases are TGTGCCAGCGGTCTGAGGGGGCTCGGCACTGAAGCTTTCTTT.

V and J are TRBV28 and TRBJ2-7; a weak D match, TRBD2 (6 bases). The CDR3 sequence is 15 residues long. Germline V gene sequence: CDR1 MDHEN, CDR2 SYDVKM. V lost 5 bases to trimming and J lost 0 bases, with 14 bases between them. The CDR3 sequence: CASSLYRGNSYEQYF. The CDR3 DNA reads as TGTGCCAGCAGTCTCTACCGGGGGAACTCCTACGAGCAGTACTTC.

This chain connects TRBV28 to TRBJ1-3, with D tentatively TRBD1 (5 bases). The CDR3 loop spans 12 amino acids. The germline V gene has CDR1 MDHEN and CDR2 SYDVKM. V lost 4 bases and J lost 7, with 8 bases in between. CDR3 residues: CASSSPGNTIYF. DNA for the CDR3: TGTGCCAGCAGTTCGCCAGGGAACACCATATATTTT.